Listed here are 2 T cell receptor beta chains from one sample, sequenced in a study of T cell responses to AZD1222 COVID-19 vaccine. Profiled with immunoSEQ multiplex PCR; TCRdb holds only in-frame clones, not every one. Here the sample spans some 130,000 clones, roughly 93% being singletons. The starting material was peripheral blood, obtained 28 days after the second AZD1222 dose. The source is an adult who received the AZD1222 COVID-19 vaccine.

The CDR3 region has the DNA TGCAGCGTTGAAGACAGAGTCAATGAGCAGTTCTTC. This encodes CSVEDRVNEQFF. The chain has TRBV29-1 and TRBJ2-1, with D hard to call. This CDR3 contains 12 residues. The V gene's germline CDR1 is SQVTM and CDR2 ANQGSEA. V shed 0 bases and J shed 6 bases, with 6 bases lying between them.

The chain joins TRBV6-5 to TRBJ2-7, with D possibly matching TRBD1 (7 bases). V lost 3 bases to trimming and J lost 0 bases, with 15 bases between them. CDR3 length: 16 amino acids. The germline V gene has CDR1 MNHEY and CDR2 SVGAGI. The CDR3 here is CASSYHRGLGSYEQYF. CDR3 in DNA: TGTGCCAGCAGTTATCACAGGGGACTGGGCTCCTACGAGCAGTACTTC.